These T cell receptor beta chains were read from a single sample in a study of T-cell reconstitution after alpha-beta-depleted transplantation in children. MiXCR was run by TCRdb on the PCR reads, yielding one entry per CDR3 protein. The profile shows some 550,000 distinct CDR3 sequences, 15% to 20% of them singletons. The sequences come from PBMCs from the stem cell graft donor, collected from the stem cell graft. Receptor source: a human donor who donated a stem cell graft to a child with acute lymphoblastic leukemia. Both conserved end residues are part of each CDR3. D genes are given only for firm matches. Expanded clones are given a class, and other clones once, few, many or no size at all.

J: TRBJ2-2
V: TRBV29-1
size: few
D: -
CDR3: CSVKTASYTGELFF
DNA: TGCAGCGTTAAAACAGCCTCCTACACCGGGGAGCTGTTTTTT

J: TRBJ1-1
V: TRBV20-1
size: few
D: TRBD1
CDR3: CSAGWVVDRGNTEAFF
DNA: TGCAGTGCTGGGTGGGTTGTTGACAGGGGGAACACTGAAGCTTTCTTT

J: TRBJ2-3
V: TRBV24-1
size: -
D: TRBD2
CDR3: CATSDSGKTSGRAPDTQYF
DNA: TGTGCCACCAGTGATTCAGGGAAGACTAGCGGGAGGGCTCCGGATACGCAGTATTTT

J: TRBJ1-2
V: TRBV12-3/TRBV12-4
size: few
D: -
CDR3: CASSFVGLNYGYTF
DNA: TGTGCCAGCAGTTTCGTGGGGCTTAACTATGGCTACACCTTC

J: TRBJ1-3
V: TRBV5-1
size: few
D: -
CDR3: CASSFDSTRGNTIYF
DNA: TGCGCCAGCAGCTTTGACTCGACAAGGGGAAACACCATATATTTT

J: TRBJ1-5
V: TRBV12-3/TRBV12-4
size: few
D: -
CDR3: CASSLVADRYSNQPQHF
DNA: TGTGCCAGCAGTTTAGTTGCGGACAGATATAGCAATCAGCCCCAGCATTTT

J: TRBJ2-1
V: TRBV5-1
size: few
D: -
CDR3: CASSLRREGSYNEQFF
DNA: TGCGCCAGCAGCTTGCGGCGGGAAGGCTCCTACAATGAGCAGTTCTTC

J: TRBJ2-7
V: TRBV12-3/TRBV12-4
size: -
D: TRBD1
CDR3: CASASGTGFYEQYF
DNA: TGTGCCAGCGCCTCGGGGACAGGGTTCTACGAGCAGTACTTC

J: TRBJ1-1
V: TRBV6-4
size: once
D: -
CDR3: CASSDGSEAFF
DNA: TGTGCCAGCAGTGACGGGAGTGAAGCTTTCTTT

J: TRBJ2-1
V: TRBV20-1
size: few
D: -
CDR3: CSALDSGGTRRNEQFF
DNA: TGCAGTGCCCTCGACAGCGGCGGCACCCGGCGGAATGAGCAGTTCTTC

J: TRBJ2-3
V: TRBV12-3/TRBV12-4
size: -
D: -
CDR3: CASSLAAFHSTDTQYF
DNA: TGTGCCAGCAGTTTAGCCGCTTTCCATAGCACAGATACGCAGTATTTT